This TCR beta chain was observed in a study of T cell responses to AZD1222 COVID-19 vaccine. Profiled with immunoSEQ multiplex PCR; TCRdb holds only in-frame clones, not every one. The sample carries 180,000 or so clones, roughly 93% recorded once. Germline V gene sequence: CDR1 SEHNR, CDR2 FQNEAQ (reference sequence). V was trimmed by 5 bases and J by 5 bases, leaving 19 bases between them. The CDR3 contains 15 residues. This clonotype was sampled from an adult in good health. V is TRBV7-9 and J is TRBJ2-7; tentatively, D is TRBD1 (8 bases). The sample in question was peripheral blood, obtained on day 0 of AZD1222 vaccination. The CDR3 sequence: CASSLMDREGHEQYF. For the CDR3, the DNA is TGTGCCAGCAGCCTTATGGACAGGGAGGGCCACGAGCAGTACTTC.